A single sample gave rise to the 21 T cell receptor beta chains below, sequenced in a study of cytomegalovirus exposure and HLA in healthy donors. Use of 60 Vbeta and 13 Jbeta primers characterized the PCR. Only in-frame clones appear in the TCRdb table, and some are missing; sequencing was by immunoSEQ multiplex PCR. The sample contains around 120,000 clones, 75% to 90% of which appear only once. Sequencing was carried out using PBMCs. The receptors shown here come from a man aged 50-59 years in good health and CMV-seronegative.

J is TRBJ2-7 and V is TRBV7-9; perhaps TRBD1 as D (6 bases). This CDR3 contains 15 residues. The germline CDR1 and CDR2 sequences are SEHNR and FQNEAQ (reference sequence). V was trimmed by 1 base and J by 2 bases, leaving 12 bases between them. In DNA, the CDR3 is TGTGCCAGCAGCTTAGAAAACAGGGCGGCCTACGAGCAGTACTTC. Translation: CASSLENRAAYEQYF.

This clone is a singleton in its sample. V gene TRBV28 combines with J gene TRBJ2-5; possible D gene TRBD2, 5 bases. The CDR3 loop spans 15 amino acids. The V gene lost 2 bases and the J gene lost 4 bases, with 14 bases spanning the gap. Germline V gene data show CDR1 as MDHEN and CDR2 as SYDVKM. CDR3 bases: TGTGCCAGCAGTTTAGACCCTAGCCGAGGAGAGACCCAGTACTTC. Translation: CASSLDPSRGETQYF.

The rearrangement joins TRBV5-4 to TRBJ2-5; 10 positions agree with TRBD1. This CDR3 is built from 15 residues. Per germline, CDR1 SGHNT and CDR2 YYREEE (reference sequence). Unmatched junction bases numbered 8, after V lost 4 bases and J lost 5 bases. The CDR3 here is CASSRTGGLTETQYF. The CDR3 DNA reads TGTGCCAGCAGCCGGACAGGGGGACTGACGGAGACCCAGTACTTC.

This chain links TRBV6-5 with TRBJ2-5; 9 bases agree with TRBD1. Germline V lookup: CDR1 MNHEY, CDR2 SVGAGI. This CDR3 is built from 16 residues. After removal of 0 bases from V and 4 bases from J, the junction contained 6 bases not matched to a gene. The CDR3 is CASSYSNYRGRETQYF. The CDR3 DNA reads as TGTGCCAGCAGTTACTCGAATTACAGGGGGCGAGAGACCCAGTACTTC.

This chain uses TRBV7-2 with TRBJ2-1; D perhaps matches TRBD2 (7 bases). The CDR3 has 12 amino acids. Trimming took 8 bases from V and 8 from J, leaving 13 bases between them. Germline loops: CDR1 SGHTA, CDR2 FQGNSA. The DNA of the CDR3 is TGTGCCAGCGGGGGGGCCGGGTATGAGCAGTTCTTC. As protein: CASGGAGYEQFF. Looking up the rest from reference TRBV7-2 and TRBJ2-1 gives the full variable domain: GAGVSQSPSNKVTEKGKDVELRCDPISGHTALYWYRQSLGQGLEFLIYFQGNSAPDKSGLPSDRFSAERTGGSVSTLTIQRTQQEDSAVYLCASGGAGYEQFFGPGTRLTVL.

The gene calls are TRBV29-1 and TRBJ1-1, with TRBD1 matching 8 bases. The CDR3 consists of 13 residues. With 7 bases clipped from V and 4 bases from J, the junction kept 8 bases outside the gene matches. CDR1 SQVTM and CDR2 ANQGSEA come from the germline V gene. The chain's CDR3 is CSGSRDRGTEAFF. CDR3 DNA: TGCAGCGGTAGCCGCGACAGGGGCACTGAAGCTTTCTTT.

As DNA, the CDR3 is TGTGCCTGGAGTGTAAGTTCCCCTCGGGATGAGCAGTTCTTC. It codes for CAWSVSSPRDEQFF. V is TRBV30 and J is TRBJ2-1, with D hard to call. Trimming pared 0 bases from V and 8 bases from J, leaving 14 bases between. Germline lookup yields CDR1 GTSNPN and CDR2 SVGIG (reference sequence). The CDR3 runs 14 residues.

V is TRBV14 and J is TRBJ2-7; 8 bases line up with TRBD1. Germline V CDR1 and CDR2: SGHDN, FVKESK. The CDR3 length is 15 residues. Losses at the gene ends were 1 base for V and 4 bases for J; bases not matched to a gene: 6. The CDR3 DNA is TGTGCCAGCAGCCAAGCAGGGACAGGACCTTACGAGCAGTACTTC. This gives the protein CASSQAGTGPYEQYF.

The CDR3 region is CASSTLQGAGNTIYF. The DNA of the CDR3 is TGTGCCAGCAGCACCCTACAGGGTGCTGGAAACACCATATATTTT. The gene calls are TRBV7-9 and TRBJ1-3, with a weak D call TRBD1 (6 bases). The germline V gene has CDR1 SEHNR and CDR2 FQNEAQ (reference sequence). V dropped 5 bases and J dropped 2 bases, with 13 bases sitting between them. The CDR3 runs 15 residues. Variable domain in full (rest from reference TRBV7-9 and TRBJ1-3): DTGVSQNPRHKITKRGQNVTFRCDPISEHNRLYWYRQTLGQGPEFLTYFQNEAQLEKSRLLSDRFSAERPKGSFSTLEIQRTEQGDSAMYLCASSTLQGAGNTIYFGEGSWLTVV.

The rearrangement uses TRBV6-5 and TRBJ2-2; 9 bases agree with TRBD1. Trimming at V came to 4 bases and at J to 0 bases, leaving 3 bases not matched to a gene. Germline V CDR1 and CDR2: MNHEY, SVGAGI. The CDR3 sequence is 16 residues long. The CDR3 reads CASSSGQGPNTGELFF. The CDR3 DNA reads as TGTGCCAGCAGTTCGGGACAGGGCCCGAACACCGGGGAGCTGTTTTTT.

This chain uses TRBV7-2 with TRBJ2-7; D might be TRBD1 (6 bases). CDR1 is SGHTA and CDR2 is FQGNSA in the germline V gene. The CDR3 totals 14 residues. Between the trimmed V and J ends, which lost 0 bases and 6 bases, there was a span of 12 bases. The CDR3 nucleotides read TGTGCCAGCAGCTTAGCCATGGGACAAAGCGAGCAGTACTTC. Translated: CASSLAMGQSEQYF.

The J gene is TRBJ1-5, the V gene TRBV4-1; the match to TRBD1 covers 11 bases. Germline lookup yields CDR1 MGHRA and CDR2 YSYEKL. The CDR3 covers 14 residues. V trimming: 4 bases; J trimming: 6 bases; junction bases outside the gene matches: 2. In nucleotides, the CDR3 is TGCGCCAGCAGCCGAGGGACAGGGGGTCAGCCCCAGCATTTT. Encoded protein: CASSRGTGGQPQHF.

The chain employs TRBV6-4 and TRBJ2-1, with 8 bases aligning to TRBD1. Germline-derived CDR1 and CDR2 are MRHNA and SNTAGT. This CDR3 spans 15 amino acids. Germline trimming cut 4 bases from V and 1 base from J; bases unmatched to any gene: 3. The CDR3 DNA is TGTGCCAGCAGTGCAGGGGGCGCATCCTACAATGAGCAGTTCTTC. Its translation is CASSAGGASYNEQFF.

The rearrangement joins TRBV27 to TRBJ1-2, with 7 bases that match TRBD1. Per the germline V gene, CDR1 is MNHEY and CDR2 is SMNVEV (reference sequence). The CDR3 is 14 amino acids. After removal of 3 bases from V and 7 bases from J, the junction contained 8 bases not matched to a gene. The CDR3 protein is CASSFRQGTGGYTF. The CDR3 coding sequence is TGTGCCAGCAGTTTTAGACAGGGTACCGGTGGCTACACCTTC.

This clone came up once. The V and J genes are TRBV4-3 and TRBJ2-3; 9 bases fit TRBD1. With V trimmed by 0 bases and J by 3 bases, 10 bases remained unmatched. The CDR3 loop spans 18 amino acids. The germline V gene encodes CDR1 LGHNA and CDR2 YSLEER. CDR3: CASSQDSGQGLETDTQYF. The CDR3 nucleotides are TGCGCCAGCAGCCAAGATTCGGGACAGGGCCTTGAAACAGATACGCAGTATTTT.

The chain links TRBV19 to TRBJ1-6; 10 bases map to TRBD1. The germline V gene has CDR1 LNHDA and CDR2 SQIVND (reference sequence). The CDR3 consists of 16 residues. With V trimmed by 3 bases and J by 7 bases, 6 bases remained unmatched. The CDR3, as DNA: TGTGCCAGTAGTATTGGAAGGGACAGGGGAAATTCACCCCTCCACTTT. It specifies CASSIGRDRGNSPLHF.

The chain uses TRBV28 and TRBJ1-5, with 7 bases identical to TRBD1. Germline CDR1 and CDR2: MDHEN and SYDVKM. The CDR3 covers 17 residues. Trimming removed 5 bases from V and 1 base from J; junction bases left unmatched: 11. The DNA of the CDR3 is TGTGCCAGCAGTCCACCACGGGGACAGCTAAGCAATCAGCCCCAGCATTTT. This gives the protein CASSPPRGQLSNQPQHF.

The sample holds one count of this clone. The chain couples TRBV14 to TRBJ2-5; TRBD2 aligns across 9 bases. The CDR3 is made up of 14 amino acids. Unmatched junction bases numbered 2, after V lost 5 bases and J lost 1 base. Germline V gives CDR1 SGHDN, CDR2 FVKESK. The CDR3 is CASSYSGGQETQYF. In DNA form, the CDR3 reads TGTGCCAGCAGCTATAGCGGGGGCCAAGAGACCCAGTACTTC. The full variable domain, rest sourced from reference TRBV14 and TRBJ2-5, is EAGVTQFPSHSVIEKGQTVTLRCDPISGHDNLYWYRRVMGKEIKFLLHFVKESKQDESGMPNNRFLAERTGGTYSTLKVQPAELEDSGVYFCASSYSGGQETQYFGPGTRLLVL.

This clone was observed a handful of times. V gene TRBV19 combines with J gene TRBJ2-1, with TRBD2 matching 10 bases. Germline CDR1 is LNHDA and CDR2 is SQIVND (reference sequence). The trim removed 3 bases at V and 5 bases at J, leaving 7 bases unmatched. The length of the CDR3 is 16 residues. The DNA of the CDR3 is TGTGCCAGTAGTATGAATCCTAGCGGGGGAGACAATGAGCAGTTCTTC. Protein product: CASSMNPSGGDNEQFF.

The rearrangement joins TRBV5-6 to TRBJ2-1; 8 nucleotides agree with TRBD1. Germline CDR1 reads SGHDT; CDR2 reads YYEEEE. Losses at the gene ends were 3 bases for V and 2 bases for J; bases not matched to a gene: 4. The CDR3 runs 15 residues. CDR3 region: CASSYRQGTYNEQFF. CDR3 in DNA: TGTGCCAGCAGCTACAGACAGGGGACCTACAATGAGCAGTTCTTC.

CDR3 nucleotide sequence: TGTGCCAGCAGCTTACTGGGCTCACCCCTCCACTTT. Protein product: CASSLLGSPLHF. The chain couples TRBV7-3 to TRBJ1-6; D gene ambiguous. CDR3 length equals 12 residues. Trimming removed 2 bases at V and 10 bases at J, with 6 bases between. Germline CDR1 reads SGHTA; CDR2 reads FQGTGA.